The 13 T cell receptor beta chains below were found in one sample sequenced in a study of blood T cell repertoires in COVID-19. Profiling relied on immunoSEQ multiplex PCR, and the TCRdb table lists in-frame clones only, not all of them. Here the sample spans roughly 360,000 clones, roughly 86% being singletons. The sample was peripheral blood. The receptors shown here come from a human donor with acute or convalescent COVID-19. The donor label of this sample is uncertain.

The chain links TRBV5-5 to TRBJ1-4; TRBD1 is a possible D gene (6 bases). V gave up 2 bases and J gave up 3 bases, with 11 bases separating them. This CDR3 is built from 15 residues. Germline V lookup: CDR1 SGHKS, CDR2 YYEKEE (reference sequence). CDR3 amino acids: CASSLDRLSNEKLFF. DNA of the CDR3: TGTGCCAGCAGCTTAGACAGGCTTTCTAATGAAAAACTGTTTTTT.

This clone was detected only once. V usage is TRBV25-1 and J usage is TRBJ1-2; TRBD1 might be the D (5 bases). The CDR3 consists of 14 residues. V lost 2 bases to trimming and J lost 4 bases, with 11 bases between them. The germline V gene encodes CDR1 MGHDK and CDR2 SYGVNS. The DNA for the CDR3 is TGTGCCAGCAGTGAAATGGGGCCGCCCTATGGCTACACCTTC. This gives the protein CASSEMGPPYGYTF.

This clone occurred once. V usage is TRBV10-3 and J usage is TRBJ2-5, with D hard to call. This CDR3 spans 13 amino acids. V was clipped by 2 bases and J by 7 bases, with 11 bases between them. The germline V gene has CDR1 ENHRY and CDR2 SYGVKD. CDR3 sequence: CAISEPVNPTQYF. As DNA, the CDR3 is TGTGCCATCAGTGAGCCAGTTAACCCGACCCAGTACTTC.

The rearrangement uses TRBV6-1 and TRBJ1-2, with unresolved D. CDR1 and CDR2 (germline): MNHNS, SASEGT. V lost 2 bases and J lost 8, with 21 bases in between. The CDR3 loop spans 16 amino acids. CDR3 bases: TGTGCCAGCAGTGAATTGGGAGGCAGGTTCTCCGAGGGCTACACCTTC. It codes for CASSELGGRFSEGYTF.

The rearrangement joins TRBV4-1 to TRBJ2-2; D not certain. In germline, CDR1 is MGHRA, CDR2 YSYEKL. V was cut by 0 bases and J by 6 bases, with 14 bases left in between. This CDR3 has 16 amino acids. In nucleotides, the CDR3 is TGCGCCAGCAGCCAAGATAGATCCCTGCTAGCCGGGGAGCTGTTTTTT. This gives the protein CASSQDRSLLAGELFF.

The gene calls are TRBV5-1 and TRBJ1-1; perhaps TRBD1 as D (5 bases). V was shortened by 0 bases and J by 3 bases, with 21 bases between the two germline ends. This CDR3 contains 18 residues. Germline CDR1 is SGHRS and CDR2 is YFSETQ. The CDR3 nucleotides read TGCGCCAGCAGCTTGGCCAGGTTTAGTAGGGGTGGCGACACTGAAGCTTTCTTT. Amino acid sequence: CASSLARFSRGGDTEAFF.

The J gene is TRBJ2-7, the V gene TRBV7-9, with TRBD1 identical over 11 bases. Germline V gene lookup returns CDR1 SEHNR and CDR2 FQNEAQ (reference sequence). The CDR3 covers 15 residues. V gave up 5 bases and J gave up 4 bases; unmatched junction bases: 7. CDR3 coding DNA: TGTGCCAGCAGCCCGTGGACAGGGGGCGGGTACGAGCAGTACTTC. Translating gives CASSPWTGGGYEQYF.

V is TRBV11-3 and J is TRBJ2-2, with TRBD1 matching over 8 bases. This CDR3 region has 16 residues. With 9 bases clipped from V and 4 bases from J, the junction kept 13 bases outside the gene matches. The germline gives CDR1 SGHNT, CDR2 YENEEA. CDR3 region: CASQHRGTWGTGELFF. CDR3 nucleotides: TGTGCCAGTCAGCACAGGGGGACCTGGGGCACCGGGGAGCTGTTTTTT. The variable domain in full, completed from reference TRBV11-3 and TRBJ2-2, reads EAGVVQSPRYKIIEKKQPVAFWCNPISGHNTLYWYLQNLGQGPELLIRYENEEAVDDSQLPKDRFSAERLKGVDSTLKIQPAELGDSAVYLCASQHRGTWGTGELFFGEGSRLTVL.

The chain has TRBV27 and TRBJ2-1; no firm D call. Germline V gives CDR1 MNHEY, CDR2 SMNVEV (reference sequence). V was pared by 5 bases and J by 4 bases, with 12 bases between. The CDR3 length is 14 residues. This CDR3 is CASSLSVSYNEQFF. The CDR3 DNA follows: TGTGCCAGCAGTCTAAGCGTTTCATACAATGAGCAGTTCTTC.

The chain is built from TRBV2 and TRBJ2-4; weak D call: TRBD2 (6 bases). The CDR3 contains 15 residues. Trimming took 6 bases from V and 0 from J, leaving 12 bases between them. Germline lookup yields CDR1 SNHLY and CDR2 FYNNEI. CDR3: CASSGEEGAKNIQYF. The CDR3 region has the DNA TGTGCCAGCAGCGGAGAGGAGGGAGCCAAAAACATTCAGTACTTC. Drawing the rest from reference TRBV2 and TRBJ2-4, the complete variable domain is EPEVTQTPSHQVTQMGQEVILRCVPISNHLYFYWYRQILGQKVEFLVSFYNNEISEKSEIFDDQFSVERPDGSNFTLKIRSTKLEDSAMYFCASSGEEGAKNIQYFGAGTRLSVL.

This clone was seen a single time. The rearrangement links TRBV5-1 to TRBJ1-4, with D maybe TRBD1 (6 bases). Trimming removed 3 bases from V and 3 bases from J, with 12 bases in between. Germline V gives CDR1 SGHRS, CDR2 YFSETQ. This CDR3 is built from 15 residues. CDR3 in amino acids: CASSSTGTANEKLFF. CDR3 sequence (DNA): TGCGCCAGCAGCTCCACAGGGACGGCTAATGAAAAACTGTTTTTT. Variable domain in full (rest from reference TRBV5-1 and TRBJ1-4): KAGVTQTPRYLIKTRGQQVTLSCSPISGHRSVSWYQQTPGQGLQFLFEYFSETQRNKGNFPGRFSGRQFSNSRSEMNVSTLELGDSALYLCASSSTGTANEKLFFGSGTQLSVL.

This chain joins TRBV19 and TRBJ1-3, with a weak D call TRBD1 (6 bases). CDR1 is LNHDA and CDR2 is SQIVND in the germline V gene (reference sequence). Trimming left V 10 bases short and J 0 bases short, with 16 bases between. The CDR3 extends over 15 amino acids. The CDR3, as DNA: TGTGCCACCTCTTTGTACAGGGCCTCTGGAAACACCATATATTTT. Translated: CATSLYRASGNTIYF.

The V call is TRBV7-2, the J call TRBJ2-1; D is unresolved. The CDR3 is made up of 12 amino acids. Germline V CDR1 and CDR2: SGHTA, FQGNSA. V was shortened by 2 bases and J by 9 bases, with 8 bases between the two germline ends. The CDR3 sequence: CASSLTLGEQFF. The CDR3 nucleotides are TGTGCCAGCAGCTTAACTCTCGGTGAGCAGTTCTTC.